This T cell receptor beta chain stems from a study of regulatory T cells in long-lasting Graves disease (dated by TCRdb to the early 2020s). Describing the broader study: Persistent Graves' disease was defined as persistently positive TSH receptor autoantibodies together with antithyroid drug treatment for over 5 years. A total of around 35 samples underwent TCR sequencing, from around 13 patients with persistent Graves' disease and approximately 20 patients with newly diagnosed Graves' disease. Antithyroid drugs had been taken for 8.5 to 11 years on average by persistent Graves' disease patients in the clinical cohort. The study took place in China and was registered as a clinical trial. Peripheral blood TCR sequencing and RNA sequencing compared persistent Graves' disease patients with newly diagnosed Graves' disease patients.

The library was obtained by multiplex PCR. Reads for this sample came from an Illumina HiSeq 4000. iRepertoire HTBI primers and Arm-PCR amplification of CDR3 regions were used to construct TCR beta libraries. Gel purification was performed on PCR products prior to sequencing. Per the original workflow: A total of fewer than 65 TRBV and 14 TRBJ segments were identified across samples and were used for gene usage analysis of CDR3 amino acid clonotypes. Filtered high-quality paired reads were merged into contigs using COPE and FqMerger. Contigs were aligned with BLAST to IMGT TRBV, TRBD and TRBJ reference genes, and CDR3 was defined per IMGT. Clonotypes above 0.1% frequency were classified as highly expanded clones. Shannon entropy served as the measure of repertoire diversity, while the Gini coefficient captured V-J evenness. A clonotype was considered public if more than one individual shared it. The public reads were reanalyzed by TCRdb: fastp trimming at Q25, MiXCR alignment, in-frame beta chains only. Every entry covers one CDR3 protein and lists the most common genes and DNA from its rows. These V and J calls rely on TCRdb rather than the paper's analysis. Recorded for this sample are 700,000 or so distinct CDR3 sequences; around 30% of them occurred a single time. Clones ranked in the top ten supply 40% to 55% of the sample.

What the study reported, not specific to this receptor: Only peripheral blood was studied, because thyroid tissue, the primary lesion, was inaccessible. Sequencing and analysis were restricted to the TCR beta chain. Persistent Graves' disease patients showed lower TCR Shannon entropy and fewer highly expanded clones than newly diagnosed patients, suggesting clonal expansion. A larger number of public clonotypes was shared among persistent patients (under 3,000) than among newly diagnosed patients (roughly 930). The authors noted that the small sample size was a limitation that may lower accuracy.

The time point label here, explained by the study, means: persistent/refractory GD, antithyroid drugs over 5 years with positive TRAb. For both TCR sequencing and RNA sequencing, RNA was extracted from PBMCs using TRIzol. The diagnosis of Graves' disease was made according to American Thyroid Association guidelines. Patients for the study were recruited at an endocrinology department in Xi'an, China. Each patient gave approximately 9.7 milliliters of peripheral blood, collected in an EDTA anticoagulant tube. Ficoll Paque Plus density gradient separation was used to isolate PBMCs, and no additional T cell sorting was done. RNA quality was checked with an Agilent 2100 Bioanalyzer and agarose gel, and concentration with a NanoDrop 2000. Remarks on this clonotype: Its antigen specificity is not known. No much larger clone is present one base from it, and per-base qualities are unavailable.

Sequenced here: peripheral blood mononuclear cells (PBMCs), sampled when the disease was refractory, from a patient treated with antithyroid drugs. The sequence was obtained from a female donor with Graves disease.

The DNA sequence is given as TGCGCCAGCAGGACGGGCGACCTCGGAGCTAGCACCTTC. This translates into CASRTGDLGASTF. In this chain, TRBV5-1 is recombined with TRBJ1-2, with no reliable assignment of the D segment. Taken from cysteine to phenylalanine, the CDR3 has 13 residues. The CDR3 DNA has 39 bases and is translated from base 1. The trim is 5 bases for V and 13 bases for J, with a gap of 21 bases between the germline ends. CDR1 and CDR2 were assigned from the germline V gene as SGHRS and YFSETQ.